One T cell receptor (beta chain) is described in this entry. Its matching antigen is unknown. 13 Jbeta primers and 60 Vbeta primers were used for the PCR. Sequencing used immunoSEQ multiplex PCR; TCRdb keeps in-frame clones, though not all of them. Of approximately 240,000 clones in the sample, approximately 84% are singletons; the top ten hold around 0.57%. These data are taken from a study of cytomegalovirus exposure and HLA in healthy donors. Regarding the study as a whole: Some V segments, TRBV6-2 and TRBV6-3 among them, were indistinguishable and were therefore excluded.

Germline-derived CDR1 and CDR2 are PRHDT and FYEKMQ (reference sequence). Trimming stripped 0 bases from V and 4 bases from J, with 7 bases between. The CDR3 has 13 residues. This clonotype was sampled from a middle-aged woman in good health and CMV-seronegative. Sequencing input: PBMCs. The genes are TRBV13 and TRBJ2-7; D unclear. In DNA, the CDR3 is TGTGCCAGCAGCTTAGGGCAGGTATACGAGCAGTACTTC. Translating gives CASSLGQVYEQYF.